The clone carrying this T cell receptor (beta chain) was found many times. The data are from a study of patients and donors after allogeneic stem cell transplantation. This CDR3 has 15 residues. CDR1 is SGHTS, CDR2 YDEGEE, per germline. V was trimmed by 0 bases and J by 6 bases, leaving 13 bases between them. TCRdb passed the RT-PCR reads through MiXCR, listing each CDR3 protein once. This table holds fewer than 250,000 distinct CDR3 sequences, 11% to 15% found once. V and J are TRBV5-8 and TRBJ1-5; maybe TRBD1 (5 bases). The receptor was isolated from a human donor who was either an allogeneic HSCT recipient or a stem cell or donor lymphocyte infusion donor (not recorded which). It is not recorded whose cells these are; they may come from a transplant donor. What was sequenced was blood, either unsorted or a sorted T cell fraction (not recorded which). The CDR3 protein is CASSLAGRGGQPQHF. DNA for the CDR3: TGTGCCAGCAGCTTGGCCGGAAGGGGAGGTCAGCCCCAGCATTTT.